This T cell receptor (beta chain) was retrieved from a study of T cell responses to AZD1222 COVID-19 vaccine (dated by TCRdb to about 2021). As for the study more broadly: AZD1222 recipients with second doses at about 4 weeks or about 12 weeks were pooled, because spike-specific TCR depth and breadth did not differ between schedules. Trial participants were enrolled by age into 18-55, 56-69 and 70-plus year subgroups, with approximately 160, 26 and 62 TCR-sequenced participants respectively. A total of 240 or so trial participants underwent TCR sequencing, of whom about 200 had received two doses of AZD1222 and 26 had received two doses of the MenACWY control vaccine.

The time point label here, explained by the study, means: baseline before first vaccination. The vaccinee samples were drawn from two UK trials, COV001 and COV002, one of which was a single-blind randomized controlled phase 2/3 trial testing AZD1222 (ChAdOx1 nCoV-19) in healthy adults. For TCRbeta chain sequencing, PBMC samples from trial participants were taken at day 0 and at day 28 after the second dose. The CDR3 regions of human TCRbeta chains were subjected to immunosequencing. The authors' pipeline ran thus. TCRs in the repertoires were compared against a reference library of SARS-CoV-2-specific TCRs that had been generated with the MIRA antigen-specificity platform. Breadth was defined as the fraction of unique TCRs that were SARS-CoV-2-associated. Depth was defined as the fraction of total T cells that were SARS-CoV-2-associated. Using the MIRA data, each spike-specific TCR was mapped to the spike region that the TCR reacts to and placed in a CD4 or CD8 class. Log10-transformed breadth and depth values were compared by one-way ANOVA with Sidak's multiple comparisons tests. TCRdb carries this immuneACCESS record with in-frame sequences only. Its versions omit some clonotypes, under half of them owing to an unresolved V gene in the studies checked, with the rest unexplained. That table is the source of V, J and clone size, and D and trimming were worked out from the DNA. The sample has about 85,000 clones on record, 90% of them singletons. Of the sample, 2.5% to 3.5% falls within the top ten clones.

Broader findings and caveats from the paper: Because no day 14 peak-response samples were available, the repertoires could be characterized only after the peak T cell response. CD4 TCRs associated with the vaccine covered the entire spike protein, and the dominant responses were in regions 160-218 and 743-854. Reportedly, close to half of the unique spike-specific TCRs recognized epitopes lying outside the regions that are mutated in the B.1.351 and B.1.1.7 variants. Spike-specific TCR breadth and depth rose significantly after two AZD1222 doses compared with day 0 and with MenACWY recipients. The 56-69-year group was small, and its depth increase did not reach significance, likely because of low power. Participants were mostly white British, with more females than males. The authors suggested clonal diversity may have been underestimated. Conclusions about previously exposed vaccinees are limited because only 5 or 6 AZD1222 recipients were SARS-CoV-2 seropositive at baseline.

Concerning this clone itself: The clone's antigen remains unknown. Nothing much larger sits one base from this clone, and base qualities are not available.

V is reduced by 5 bases and J by 4 bases, leaving a spacing of 8 bases between them. From its cysteine to its phenylalanine, the CDR3 spans 12 amino acids. Only the CDR3 portion is preserved as DNA: 36 bases, with reading frame beginning at the first base. The germline V gene (reference sequence) provides CDR1 SEHNR and CDR2 FQNEAQ. The V and J genes are TRBV7-9 and TRBJ1-2, and TRBD1 may be the D gene, going by 5 matching bases. Sequenced material: peripheral blood, taken on day 0 of AZD1222 vaccination. This clonotype was obtained from an adult in good health. Here is the DNA: TGTGCCAGCAGCGACAGACCCTATGGCTACACCTTC. This encodes CASSDRPYGYTF.